This TCR beta chain was documented in a study of human T cells and chemical hapten exposure. The time point denotes: patch test 1, 2 weeks after DPC sensitization. Specified treatment: therapeutic diphenylcyclopropenone sensitization with weekly scalp DPC. Library construction involved attaching unique molecular identifiers to individual cDNA molecules, which allowed quantitative, reproducible TCR counting. TCRdb analysed the RACE reads with MiXCR anew, one entry per CDR3 protein. The sample includes about 120,000 distinct CDR3 sequences, around 15% of them seen just once. Germline V gene data show CDR1 as LGHNA and CDR2 as YNFKEQ. The ends were cut back, 0 bases at V and 7 bases at J, with 9 bases in the middle. There are 13 residues in the CDR3. Study outcomes and limitations: Sensitizing with DPC caused no change in TCRs above 1 in 1000 frequency.

With respect to this clonotype: The antigen is undetermined.

The receptor's source is a young man with alopecia areata. Some clones in this sample may be carry-over from other donors' samples. The sequencing here drew on whole blood, taken in connection with sensitization to the hapten diphenylcyclopropenone (DPC). The genes are TRBV4-2 and TRBJ1-2; D call uncertain. CDR3 sequence: CASSQEFGSGYTF. CDR3 DNA: TGTGCCAGCAGCCAAGAGTTTGGGAGTGGCTACACCTTC.